This TCR beta chain originates from a study of memory CD4+ T cells and cytomegalovirus serostatus. The sort gate was single viable CD3+CD4+CD8-CD45RO+ cells for memory CD4+ T cells. Regarding this clone: Its antigen remains unknown.

This CDR3 region has 14 residues. Deletions cut 7 bases from V and 5 bases from J, with 17 bases between. Per germline, CDR1 SEHNR and CDR2 FQNEAQ (reference sequence). Measured with immunoSEQ multiplex PCR; TCRdb has only the in-frame clones, and not every one. The top ten clones hold 0.67% of a sample with about 50,000 clones, 78% of them seen once. General observations from the study: Repertoires predicted CMV serostatus with median bootstrapped AUC of about 0.94. The CMV-associated TCR signature appears largely within the CD4+ memory repertoire.

Sequencing was carried out using memory CD4+ T cells from blood. The origin of this receptor is an adult in good health and CMV-seronegative. The rearrangement uses TRBV7-9 and TRBJ1-1; D remains unclear. CDR3 amino acids: CASTTPGEGTEAFF. DNA for the CDR3: TGTGCCAGCACCACGCCCGGGGAGGGTACTGAAGCTTTCTTT.